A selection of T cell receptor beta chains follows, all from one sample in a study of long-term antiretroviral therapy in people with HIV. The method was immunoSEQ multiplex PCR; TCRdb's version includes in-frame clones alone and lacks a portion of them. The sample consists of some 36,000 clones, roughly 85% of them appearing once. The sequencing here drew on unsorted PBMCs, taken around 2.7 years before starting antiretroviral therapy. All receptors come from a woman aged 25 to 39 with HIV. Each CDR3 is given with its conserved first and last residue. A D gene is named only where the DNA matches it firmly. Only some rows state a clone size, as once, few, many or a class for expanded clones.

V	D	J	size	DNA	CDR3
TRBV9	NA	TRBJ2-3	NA	TGTGCCAGCAGCGTAGGATCCCGGGGGACCCCCACAGATACGCAGTATTTT	CASSVGSRGTPTDTQYF
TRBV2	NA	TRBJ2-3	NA	TGTGCCAGCAGTGGTGGCGATACGCAGTATTTT	CASSGGDTQYF
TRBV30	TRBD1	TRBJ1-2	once	TGTGCCTGGAGTGAAACCGGGACAGTCTATGGCTACACCTTC	CAWSETGTVYGYTF
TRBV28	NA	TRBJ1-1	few	TGTGCCAGCAGTTTGGTCAGCAAAACTGAAGCTTTCTTT	CASSLVSKTEAFF
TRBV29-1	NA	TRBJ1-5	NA	TGCAGCGTGACAGGCGCCCTGAATCAGCCCCAGCATTTT	CSVTGALNQPQHF
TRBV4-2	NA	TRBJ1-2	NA	TGTGCCAGCAGCCGGTTTGTGGGAAACGGGGCGTGGGGCTACACCTTC	CASSRFVGNGAWGYTF
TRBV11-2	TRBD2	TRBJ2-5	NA	TGTGCCGGGACGAGACGGACTAGCGGGGGCCGAGACCAAGAGACCCAGTACTTC	CAGTRRTSGGRDQETQYF
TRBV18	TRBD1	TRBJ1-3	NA	TGTGCCAGCTCACCACCCCCGGGACAGGGGGAAAACACCATATATTTT	CASSPPPGQGENTIYF
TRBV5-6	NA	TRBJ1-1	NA	TGTGCCAGCAGCTTGGTGGCAGGCACTGAAGCTTTCTTT	CASSLVAGTEAFF
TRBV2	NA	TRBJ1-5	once	TGTGCCAGCAGTGACGTCTATCAGCCCCAGCATTTT	CASSDVYQPQHF
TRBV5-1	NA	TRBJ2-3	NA	TGCGCCAGCAGCTTAACTAGCACAGATACGCAGTATTTT	CASSLTSTDTQYF
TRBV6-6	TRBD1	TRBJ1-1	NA	TGTGCCAGCAACTACAGGGGGCTCGGCACTGAAGCTTTCTTT	CASNYRGLGTEAFF
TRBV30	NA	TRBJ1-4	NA	TGTGCCTGGGGGGGGCCTCCGGACGAAAAACTGTTTTTT	CAWGGPPDEKLFF
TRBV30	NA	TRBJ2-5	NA	TGTGCCTGGAGGGGGGTCGGAGAGACCCAGTACTTC	CAWRGVGETQYF
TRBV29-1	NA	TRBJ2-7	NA	TGCAGCGTTGCGGTGGCAGGAAGCGAGCAGTACTTC	CSVAVAGSEQYF
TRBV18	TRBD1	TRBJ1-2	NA	TGTGCCAGCTCACCCGAGGACAGGACCGCCTACTACACCTTC	CASSPEDRTAYYTF
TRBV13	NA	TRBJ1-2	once	TGTGCCAGCAGCCCCCGGGGTGGCTACACCTTC	CASSPRGGYTF
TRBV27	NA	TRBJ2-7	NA	TGTGCCAGCAGTTTATCTGAAAACTCCTACGAGCAGTACTTC	CASSLSENSYEQYF
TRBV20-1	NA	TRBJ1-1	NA	TGCAGTGCCCGGAGGGACACTGAAGCTTTCTTT	CSARRDTEAFF
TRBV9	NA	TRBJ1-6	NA	TGTGCCAGCAGCGTATCTGAGCAGGGGAATTCACCCCTCCACTTT	CASSVSEQGNSPLHF
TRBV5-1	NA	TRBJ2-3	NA	TGCGCCAGCAGCTTAGGGGCGGGGAGCACAGATACGCAGTATTTT	CASSLGAGSTDTQYF
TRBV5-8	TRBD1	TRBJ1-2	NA	TGTGCCAGCACCCACAGGGGGTTATCTCCGGGCTACACCTTC	CASTHRGLSPGYTF
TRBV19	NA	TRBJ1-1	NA	TGTGCCAGTAGTATAGTATCGGGCCCGCCAGGGAGGGCAGCTTTCTTT	CASSIVSGPPGRAAFF
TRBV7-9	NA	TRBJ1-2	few	TGTGCCAGCAGCTCCCTCGAGCCGGGGTTTTATGGCTACACCTTC	CASSSLEPGFYGYTF
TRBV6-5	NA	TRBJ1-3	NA	TGTGCCAGCAGGGATACAGCATTCTCTGGAAACACCATATATTTT	CASRDTAFSGNTIYF
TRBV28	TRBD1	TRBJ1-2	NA	TGTGCCAGCAGTTTTATCACAGGGGGCCCTACTAACTATGGCTACACCTTC	CASSFITGGPTNYGYTF